The clone carrying this T cell receptor (beta chain) was picked up a small number of times. Antigen unknown. TCRdb reprocessed the 5' RACE reads with MiXCR, giving one entry per CDR3 protein. The sample lists approximately 160,000 distinct CDR3 sequences; over 7% were seen once. The sample comes from a study of T cells after yellow fever vaccination. Notes on the study in general: Just a small share of clonotypes turned up in the CD4 compartment as well as the CD8 compartment.

The clonotype comes from a man between 18 and 29 years old who received the YFV17D yellow fever vaccine. Sequences were derived from CD8+ T cells sorted from PBMCs, sampled 45 days after the yellow fever booster vaccination.

The CDR3 loop is CASSYTSAYGYTF. The CDR3 bases are TGTGCCAGCAGTTACACGTCGGCCTATGGCTACACCTTC. The chain recombines TRBV6-5 with TRBJ1-2; D gene unclear. The germline V gene has CDR1 MNHEY and CDR2 SVGAGI. CDR3 length equals 13 residues. The V and J ends lost 2 bases and 4 bases respectively, with 8 bases between them.